The clone carrying this TCR beta chain has more than one count but fewer than ten. Its antigen is not known. Sequencing used immunoSEQ multiplex PCR; TCRdb keeps in-frame clones, though not all of them. The data show 2,000 to 3,000 clones, approximately 20% seen once. This sample was taken from a study of sequential checkpoint blockade in melanoma. About the study: DNA from around 90 pretreatment tumor samples underwent TCRβ immunosequencing.

Whole-study findings and limits: Mutational load did not correlate with tumor T-cell fraction or clonality.

Stated treatment: randomized to nivolumab then ipilimumab (arm A) or the reverse (arm B). The CDR3 covers 13 residues. Per the germline V gene, CDR1 is MNHGY and CDR2 is SAAAGT. The V gene end was trimmed by 8 bases and the J gene end by 3 bases; junction bases not matched to a gene: 3. The V call is TRBV6-8, the J call TRBJ2-1; TRBD2 matches at 8 bases. Sequences were derived from tumor tissue (inferred from file names), sampled from a patient given nivolumab and ipilimumab in sequence. This clonotype was obtained from a human donor with melanoma. CDR3 loop: CASERGNYNEQFF. CDR3 coding DNA: TGTGCCAGCGAGCGGGGGAACTACAATGAGCAGTTCTTC.